This TCR beta chain was identified in a study of lymphopenia after photon versus proton radiotherapy. The repertoire was sequenced with immunoSEQ multiplex PCR; TCRdb's copy has only in-frame clones and lacks some. The repertoire has 70,000 or so clones, more than 75% of them found once; the top ten carry less than 3.5%. General observations from the study: Only patients who died were analyzed for survival; proton advantage is unproven. Relative stability marked proton patients; photon patients lost diversity and naive cells. After lymphocyte nadir, photon-treated repertoires showed oligoclonal expansion, especially CD8+ Temra.

The V end lost 7 bases, the J end lost 6 bases, and 18 bases lay between the germline ends. CDR3 size: 13 residues. Germline assignment: CDR1 SQVTM and CDR2 ANQGSEA. As for this clone: What it recognizes is unknown.

Sequences were derived from peripheral blood, sampled from a patient treated with photon-based radiotherapy. The receptor's source is a woman aged 70-85 years with pancreatic cancer. The chain employs TRBV29-1 and TRBJ2-5; TRBD1 might be the D (5 bases). This CDR3 reads CSAYTGAEKTQYF. In nucleotides, the CDR3 is TGCAGCGCCTACACTGGGGCCGAAAAGACCCAGTACTTC. The variable domain in full, completed from reference TRBV29-1 and TRBJ2-5, reads SAVISQKPSRDICQRGTSLTIQCQVDSQVTMMFWYRQQPGQSLTLIATANQGSEATYESGFVIDKFPISRPNLTFSTLTVSNMSPEDSSIYLCSAYTGAEKTQYFGPGTRLLVL.